The 6 T cell receptor beta chains below come from one sample, sequenced in a study of blood T cell repertoires in COVID-19. Profiling relied on immunoSEQ multiplex PCR, and the TCRdb table lists in-frame clones only, not all of them. Among a few hundred thousand clones listed, 70% to 90% were seen once. Sequencing used peripheral blood. The receptor source for this set is a woman in her 30s with acute or convalescent COVID-19.

This rearrangement joins TRBV2 to TRBJ2-7; no clear D. The V gene's germline CDR1 is SNHLY and CDR2 FYNNEI. The CDR3 sequence is 15 residues long. V gave up 6 bases and J gave up 0 bases, with 15 bases separating them. The CDR3: CASRLRSSGSYEQYF. The CDR3 coding sequence is TGTGCCAGCAGGCTTCGGAGTTCGGGCTCCTACGAGCAGTACTTC.

This chain uses TRBV3-1 (or the pseudogene TRBV3-2) with TRBJ2-3; D possibly corresponds to TRBD2 (5 bases). Germline V CDR1 and CDR2: LGHDT, YNNKEL (reference sequence). This CDR3 has 14 residues. V shed 0 bases and J shed 8 bases, with 12 bases lying between them. The CDR3 reads CASSQDHYAGTQYF. For the CDR3, the DNA is TGTGCCAGCAGCCAAGATCATTACGCGGGTACGCAGTATTTT.

The CDR3 DNA is TGTGCCAGCAGCTTACTCCCAGGGTGGTATGGCTACACCTTC. This gives the protein CASSLLPGWYGYTF. The chain is built from TRBV11-2 and TRBJ1-2; tentative D call: TRBD1 (5 bases). This CDR3 has 14 amino acids. Trimming left V 2 bases short and J 5 bases short, with 12 bases between. CDR1 and CDR2 (germline): SGHAT, FQNNGV.

V and J are TRBV29-1 and TRBJ1-1, with 7 positions matching TRBD1. The CDR3 loop spans 13 amino acids. V shed 5 bases, J shed 1 base, and the junction held 4 bases outside the gene matches. Germline lookup yields CDR1 SQVTM and CDR2 ANQGSEA. CDR3 sequence: CSVFGTENTEAFF. The CDR3 DNA sequence: TGCAGCGTTTTCGGGACAGAGAACACTGAAGCTTTCTTT. The full variable domain, completed using reference TRBV29-1 and TRBJ1-1, is SAVISQKPSRDICQRGTSLTIQCQVDSQVTMMFWYRQQPGQSLTLIATANQGSEATYESGFVIDKFPISRPNLTFSTLTVSNMSPEDSSIYLCSVFGTENTEAFFGQGTRLTVV.

The chain uses TRBV5-4 and TRBJ2-2, with TRBD2 identical over 9 bases. The CDR3 is 15 amino acids. The junction had 6 bases not matched to a gene; V was cut back by 6 bases and J by 3 bases. Germline V gene sequence: CDR1 SGHNT, CDR2 YYREEE (reference sequence). This chain's CDR3 is CASTVAGAHTGELFF. The CDR3 DNA is TGTGCCAGCACGGTAGCGGGAGCGCACACCGGGGAGCTGTTTTTT.

The chain links TRBV7-6 to TRBJ2-3, with D perhaps matching TRBD2 (5 bases). Looked up from germline, CDR1 is SGHVS and CDR2 is FNYEAQ. This CDR3 spans 17 amino acids. V dropped 1 base and J dropped 5 bases, with 19 bases sitting between them. The CDR3 sequence: CASSLGASGTIGDTQYF. The CDR3 coding sequence is TGTGCCAGCAGCTTAGGGGCCAGCGGCACGATAGGAGATACGCAGTATTTT.